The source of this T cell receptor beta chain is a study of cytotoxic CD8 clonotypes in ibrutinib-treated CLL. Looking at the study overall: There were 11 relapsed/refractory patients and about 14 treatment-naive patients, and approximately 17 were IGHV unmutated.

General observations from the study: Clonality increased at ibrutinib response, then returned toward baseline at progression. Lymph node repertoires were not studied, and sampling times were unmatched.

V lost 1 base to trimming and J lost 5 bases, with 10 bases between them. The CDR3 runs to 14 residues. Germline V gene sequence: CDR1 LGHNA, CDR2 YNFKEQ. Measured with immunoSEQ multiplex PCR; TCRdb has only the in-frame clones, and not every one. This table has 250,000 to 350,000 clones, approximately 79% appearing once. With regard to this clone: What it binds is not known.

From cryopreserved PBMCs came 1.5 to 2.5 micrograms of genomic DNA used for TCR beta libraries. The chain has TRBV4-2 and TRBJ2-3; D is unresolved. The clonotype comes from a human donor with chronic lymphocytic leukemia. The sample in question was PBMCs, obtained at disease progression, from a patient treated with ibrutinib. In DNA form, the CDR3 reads TGTGCCAGCAGCCAAGTTCTGGGCCTAGATACGCAGTATTTT. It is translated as CASSQVLGLDTQYF.